These 12 T cell receptor beta chains originate from one sample sequenced in a study of CD8 T cells in ankylosing spondylitis (dated by TCRdb to 2016 to 2017). These receptors' antigens are unknown. The library was prepared using 5' RACE. Reads for this sample came from an Illumina HiSeq 2500. The public reads were reanalyzed by TCRdb: fastp trimming at Q25, MiXCR alignment, in-frame beta chains only. Every CDR3 protein is listed once, alongside the most common genes and DNA of its rows. The sample records more than 600,000 distinct CDR3 sequences, around 17% of which are singletons. The ten largest account for about 20% of the sample. The study at large found these results: Blood from ankylosing spondylitis patients appeared to be characterized by a TCR beta motif made up of under ten highly homologous amino acid variants.

The sequenced sample was blood, either unsorted or a sorted T cell fraction (not recorded which). The receptors shown here come from a male donor with ankylosing spondylitis.

The chain uses TRBV4-2 and TRBJ1-1; D unresolved. Germline CDR1 and CDR2: LGHNA and YNFKEQ. The V gene lost 0 bases and the J gene lost 10 bases, with 15 bases spanning the gap. The CDR3 is 14 amino acids. This chain's CDR3 is CASSQEGLSVGAFF. Here the CDR3 DNA reads TGTGCCAGCAGCCAAGAAGGGCTCTCCGTTGGAGCTTTCTTT.

CDR3 in DNA: TGCAGTGCCCGGGGACTAGCGGGGGGGCGTCAAGAGACCCAGTACTTC. Translating gives CSARGLAGGRQETQYF. This chain joins TRBV20-1 and TRBJ2-5, with 16 bases aligning to TRBD2. The germline V gene has CDR1 DFQATT and CDR2 SNEGSKA (reference sequence). Trimming at V came to 6 bases and at J to 2 bases, leaving 6 bases not matched to a gene. The CDR3 consists of 16 residues.

This clonotype was seen only a few times. The chain has TRBV6-1 and TRBJ2-7, with 9 bases lining up with TRBD1. The CDR3 length is 14 residues. Trimming cost V 6 bases and J 6 bases; bases outside gene matches: 9. CDR1 and CDR2 from the germline V gene are MNHNS and SASEGT. The CDR3: CASREGTGSIEQYF. The DNA for the CDR3 is TGTGCCAGCAGGGAGGGGACAGGGTCCATCGAGCAGTACTTC.

This rearrangement joins TRBV9 to TRBJ2-1, with D uncertain. Germline assignment: CDR1 SGDLS and CDR2 YYNGEE. V shed 3 bases and J shed 8 bases, with 18 bases lying between them. The length of the CDR3 is 15 residues. The CDR3: CASSAGSGGFDEQFF. CDR3 bases: TGTGCCAGCAGCGCCGGAAGTGGTGGGTTCGATGAGCAGTTCTTC.

CDR3: CAILKSGWADTQYF. For the CDR3, the DNA is TGTGCCATCCTTAAATCGGGGTGGGCAGATACGCAGTATTTT. The rearrangement joins TRBV6-1 to TRBJ2-3; D possibly corresponds to TRBD2 (5 bases). With 10 bases removed from V and 4 bases from J, the gap between germline ends came to 18 bases. CDR1 and CDR2 (germline): MNHNS, SASEGT. The CDR3 totals 14 residues.

In the case of this clonotype: The junction departs from the called germline gene at one end, perhaps through a read error. V and J are TRBV6-1 and TRBJ2-5; 8 positions match TRBD1. The CDR3 sequence is 14 residues long. Germline CDR1 and CDR2: MNHNS and SASEGT. The CDR3: CASSPQGDQETQYF. The DNA of the CDR3 is TGTGCCAGCAGTCCACAGGGGGACCAGGAGACCCAGTACTTC.

The chain couples TRBV6-5 to TRBJ2-7; D is unclear. Germline CDR1 reads MNHEY; CDR2 reads SVGAGI. CDR3 length: 14 residues. Deletions cut 0 bases from V and 6 bases from J, with 12 bases between. The CDR3 here is CASSYSMDIGEQYF. For the CDR3, the DNA is TGTGCCAGCAGTTACTCGATGGATATAGGCGAGCAGTACTTC.

This clonotype was counted at least ten times. This chain uses TRBV2 with TRBJ2-1; TRBD2 agrees at 9 bases. This CDR3 has 14 residues. The germline CDR1 and CDR2 sequences are SNHLY and FYNNEI. The J segment lost 2 bases and the V segment lost 6 bases, leaving 2 bases of the junction unmatched. CDR3 sequence: CASRRGGTYNEQFF. Written as DNA, the CDR3 is TGTGCCAGCAGGCGGGGGGGAACCTACAATGAGCAGTTCTTC. The whole variable domain, remainder taken from reference TRBV2 and TRBJ2-1, is EPEVTQTPSHQVTQMGQEVILRCVPISNHLYFYWYRQILGQKVEFLVSFYNNEISEKSEIFDDQFSVERPDGSNFTLKIRSTKLEDSAMYFCASRRGGTYNEQFFGPGTRLTVL.

The V gene is TRBV6-1, the J gene TRBJ1-2; D remains ambiguous. CDR1 and CDR2 (germline): MNHNS, SASEGT. This CDR3 is 16 amino acids long. V was trimmed by 6 bases and J by 8 bases, leaving 25 bases between them. CDR3 nucleotides: TGTGCCAGCAGACCTCTCGCGGGGTCGGTATTCACGGGCTACACCTTC. Residues: CASRPLAGSVFTGYTF.

This sequence joins TRBV29-1 and TRBJ2-7, with D possibly matching TRBD1 (5 bases). Germline CDR1 is SQVTM and CDR2 is ANQGSEA. This CDR3 contains 15 residues. Trimming took off 0 bases at V and 0 bases at J, with 12 bases between the two ends. In DNA form, the CDR3 reads TGCAGCGTTGAAGATGGGGCCCGTAACTCCTACGAGCAGTACTTC. Protein sequence: CSVEDGARNSYEQYF.

This clonotype showed up just a few times. The chain has TRBV20-1 and TRBJ1-5, with 9 positions matching TRBD1. After removal of 0 bases from V and 1 base from J, the junction contained 4 bases not matched to a gene. The CDR3 covers 16 residues. CDR1 DFQATT and CDR2 SNEGSKA come from the germline V gene (reference sequence). CDR3 nucleotide sequence: TGCAGTGCTAGAGATGGACAGGGGAGAAGCAATCAGCCCCAGCATTTT. Translated, it gives CSARDGQGRSNQPQHF.

The rearrangement links TRBV5-1 to TRBJ2-1; 8 bases are shared with TRBD1. The germline V gene has CDR1 SGHRS and CDR2 YFSETQ. The CDR3 runs 16 residues. Losses at the gene ends were 0 bases for V and 3 bases for J; bases not matched to a gene: 5. CDR3: CASSLGRDRFYNEQFF. CDR3 coding DNA: TGCGCCAGCAGCTTGGGACGGGACAGGTTCTACAATGAGCAGTTCTTC.